One and the same sample provided the 27 T cell receptor beta chains below, sequenced in a study of blood T cells in healthy people across ages. A sample-barcoded 5' primer and a J-beta primer mix were used in a second PCR of roughly 7 to 11 cycles. TCRdb fed the 5' RACE reads into MiXCR, producing one record per CDR3 protein. The table shows 920,000 or so distinct CDR3 sequences, with 45% occurring only once. The sequenced material came from blood. The source of these receptors is a woman in her sixties in good health.

V and J are TRBV28 and TRBJ1-2, with no clear D. The CDR3 totals 16 residues. V was pared by 0 bases and J by 6 bases, with 17 bases between. Per germline, CDR1 MDHEN and CDR2 SYDVKM. The CDR3 protein is CASSLWETDRTDGYTF. In DNA, the CDR3 is TGTGCCAGCAGTTTATGGGAAACGGACCGAACCGATGGCTACACCTTC.

The rearrangement links TRBV4-2 to TRBJ2-1, with D possibly called TRBD1 or TRBD2 (5 bases each). V lost 8 bases and J lost 9, with 23 bases in between. The germline gives CDR1 LGHNA, CDR2 YNFKEQ. CDR3 length: 15 residues. The CDR3 DNA sequence: TGTGCCAGCTCCCAAGAGGGGCCAGGGCCGGGTGAGCAGTTCTTC. Its translation is CASSQEGPGPGEQFF.

This clonotype has a handful of counts. V and J are TRBV14 and TRBJ2-5; TRBD2 matches 7 bases. Matching the DNA end better, TRBJ2-7 makes the J call doubtful. Germline-derived CDR1 and CDR2 are SGHDN and FVKESK. The CDR3 is 14 residues long. The CDR3 nucleotides read TGTGCCAGCAGCCAAGTTACGGGAGGCGCCGAGCAGTACTTC. This codes for CASSQVTGGAEQYF.

The rearrangement joins TRBV6-5 to TRBJ1-6, with a tentative D call TRBD1 (5 bases). CDR1 is MNHEY, CDR2 SVGAGI, per germline. Deletions cut 2 bases from V and 0 bases from J, with 20 bases between. This CDR3 contains 20 residues. Written as DNA, the CDR3 is TGTGCCAGCAGTTACGACTTTAGACAGCGACGAAGCTCCTATAATTCACCCCTCCACTTT. Its protein is CASSYDFRQRRSSYNSPLHF.

V usage is TRBV28 and J usage is TRBJ2-7; TRBD1 is a possible D gene (6 bases). Trimming left V 6 bases short and J 4 bases short, with 16 bases between. There are 14 residues in the CDR3. Germline loops: CDR1 MDHEN, CDR2 SYDVKM. The CDR3 DNA reads TGTGCCAGCAGCTCCTCAGGGGCGGAATACGAGCAGTACTTC. The encoded protein is CASSSSGAEYEQYF.

As to this clonotype: Germline and junction disagree at one end, which may indicate a read error. V usage is TRBV27 and J usage is TRBJ2-5; D may be TRBD1 (6 bases). There are 14 residues in the CDR3. The germline V gene has CDR1 MNHEY and CDR2 SMNVEV (reference sequence). The CDR3: CASSVSKGGVTQYF. The CDR3 region has the DNA TGTGCCAGCAGTGTATCCAAAGGGGGAGTGACCCAGTACTTC.

This chain joins TRBV2 and TRBJ2-7; the D gene is possibly TRBD2 (5 bases). The V gene lost 2 bases and the J gene lost 0 bases, with 11 bases spanning the gap. The CDR3 runs 15 residues. Per the germline V gene, CDR1 is SNHLY and CDR2 is FYNNEI. The CDR3 DNA is TGTGCCAGCAGTGAAAGAGGGATTAGCTCCTACGAGCAGTACTTC. Amino acids: CASSERGISSYEQYF.

J is TRBJ2-5 and V is TRBV7-3; D remains ambiguous. Between the trimmed V and J ends, which lost 5 bases and 7 bases, there was a span of 17 bases. CDR1 and CDR2 from the germline V gene are SGHTA and FQGTGA. This CDR3 spans 14 amino acids. CDR3 sequence (DNA): TGTGCCAGCAGCCTCGGATCTTCAATGGGGACCCAGTACTTC. It yields the protein CASSLGSSMGTQYF. Full variable domain (outside the CDR3, taken from reference TRBV7-3 and TRBJ2-5): GAGVSQTPSNKVTEKGKYVELRCDPISGHTALYWYRQSLGQGPEFLIYFQGTGAADDSGLPNDRFFAVRPEGSVSTLKIQRTERGDSAVYLCASSLGSSMGTQYFGPGTRLLVL.

Comments on this clonotype: The junction shows a germline mismatch at one end, possibly a read error. The CDR3 is CASTPAGTPSYNKQFF. For the CDR3, the DNA is TGTGCCAGCACTCCGGCGGGGACACCCTCCTACAATAAGCAGTTCTTC. The rearrangement joins TRBV27 to TRBJ2-1; D may match TRBD1 or TRBD2 (6 bases each). There are 16 residues in the CDR3. Germline V lookup: CDR1 MNHEY, CDR2 SMNVEV (reference sequence).

The chain combines TRBV5-5 with TRBJ2-2; 9 bases map to TRBD2. The V and J ends lost 0 bases and 4 bases, in that order; junction bases with no gene match: 10. In germline, CDR1 is SGHKS, CDR2 YYEKEE (reference sequence). The length of the CDR3 is 18 residues. CDR3 protein: CASSLGGIKLAGTGELFF. Here the CDR3 DNA reads TGTGCCAGCAGCTTGGGAGGGATAAAACTAGCGGGCACCGGGGAGCTGTTTTTT. The full variable domain, in which reference TRBV5-5 and TRBJ2-2 provide the parts outside the CDR3, is DAGVTQSPTHLIKTRGQQVTLRCSPISGHKSVSWYQQVLGQGPQFIFQYYEKEERGRGNFPDRFSARQFPNYSSELNVNALLLGDSALYLCASSLGGIKLAGTGELFFGEGSRLTVL.

The sample holds a few counts of this clonotype. The rearrangement uses TRBV7-6 and TRBJ2-7; perhaps D is TRBD1 or TRBD2 (5 bases each). The V end was cut by 5 bases, the J end by 2 bases, with 16 bases between. The CDR3 is made up of 15 amino acids. Germline CDR1 and CDR2: SGHVS and FNYEAQ. Here the CDR3 reads CASSPERGWAYEQYF. In DNA, the CDR3 is TGTGCCAGCAGCCCCGAGAGGGGCTGGGCCTACGAGCAGTACTTC.

This sequence joins TRBV25-1 and TRBJ2-1, with D unresolved. The DNA matches TRBJ2-7 better at its end, which makes the J call doubtful. Per the germline V gene, CDR1 is MGHDK and CDR2 is SYGVNS. The CDR3 is 16 residues long. This chain's CDR3 is CASSELVWGSYNEQYF. The CDR3 DNA follows: TGTGCCAGCAGTGAATTGGTGTGGGGATCCTACAATGAGCAGTACTTC.

V is TRBV30 and J is TRBJ2-7; no clear D gene. The CDR3 consists of 13 residues. Between the trimmed V and J ends, which lost 1 base and 7 bases, there was a span of 14 bases. Germline lookup yields CDR1 GTSNPN and CDR2 SVGIG (reference sequence). CDR3 in DNA: TGTGCCTGGAGTGAAGACACGGCGGAAGAGCAGTACTTC. Translation gives CAWSEDTAEEQYF. The whole variable domain, remainder taken from reference TRBV30 and TRBJ2-7, is SQTIHQWPATLVQPVGSPLSLECTVEGTSNPNLYWYRQAAGRGLQLLFYSVGIGQISSEVPQNLSASRPQDRQFILSSKKLLLSDSGFYLCAWSEDTAEEQYFGPGTRLTVT.

The chain has TRBV5-6 and TRBJ2-1; D call uncertain. The germline gives CDR1 SGHDT, CDR2 YYEEEE. The V end was cut by 1 base, the J end by 5 bases, with 10 bases between. The CDR3 length is 14 residues. The CDR3 bases are TGTGCCAGCAGCTTGTTGGCATCTCACAATGAGCAGTTCTTC. This sequence encodes CASSLLASHNEQFF.

The chain combines TRBV28 with TRBJ2-7; D gene uncertain. V was shortened by 6 bases and J by 2 bases, with 11 bases between the two germline ends. Germline CDR1 reads MDHEN; CDR2 reads SYDVKM. The CDR3 contains 13 residues. CDR3 loop: CASRGRNAYEQYF. Written as DNA, the CDR3 is TGTGCCAGCAGAGGCAGGAATGCCTACGAGCAGTACTTC. The full variable domain, completed using reference TRBV28 and TRBJ2-7, is DVKVTQSSRYLVKRTGEKVFLECVQDMDHENMFWYRQDPGLGLRLIYFSYDVKMKEKGDIPEGYSVSREKKERFSLILESASTNQTSMYLCASRGRNAYEQYFGPGTRLTVT.

This clonotype was found once. The junction and the germline gene differ at one end; a read error may be behind it. The J gene is TRBJ1-2, the V gene TRBV5-6; 7 positions match TRBD1. The CDR3 sequence is 15 residues long. The V gene's germline CDR1 is SGHDT and CDR2 YYEEEE. In DNA form, the CDR3 reads TGTGTCAGCAGCTTGAGAAGGGGGCGTATGAGTGGCTACACCTTC. It is translated as CVSSLRRGRMSGYTF.

This clonotype was found a few times. V usage is TRBV11-2 and J usage is TRBJ2-7; TRBD1 might be the D (6 bases). Trimming removed 3 bases from V and 3 bases from J, with 12 bases in between. From germline, CDR1 is SGHAT and CDR2 FQNNGV. The CDR3 runs to 14 residues. The CDR3 bases are TGTGCCAGCAGCTTGACACCGGGACACTACGAGCAGTACTTC. Amino acids: CASSLTPGHYEQYF. The full variable domain, its missing parts supplied by reference TRBV11-2 and TRBJ2-7, is EAGVAQSPRYKIIEKRQSVAFWCNPISGHATLYWYQQILGQGPKLLIQFQNNGVVDDSQLPKDRFSAERLKGVDSTLKIQPAKLEDSAVYLCASSLTPGHYEQYFGPGTRLTVT.

The chain couples TRBV6-1 to TRBJ1-5, with D tentatively TRBD1 (5 bases). The CDR3 contains 15 residues. Germline assignment: CDR1 MNHNS and CDR2 SASEGT. Trimming left V 2 bases short and J 2 bases short, with 10 bases between. The chain's CDR3 is CASSEYPGRNQPQHF. The CDR3 DNA reads TGTGCCAGCAGTGAATATCCGGGGCGCAATCAGCCCCAGCATTTT.

With respect to this clonotype: At one boundary the junction diverges from the germline segment, which might be a read error. This chain uses TRBV20-1 with TRBJ2-7; D is perhaps TRBD2 (5 bases). The end of the DNA is better explained by TRBJ2-5, so the J call may be wrong. Germline CDR1 and CDR2: DFQATT and SNEGSKA (reference sequence). The CDR3 totals 15 residues. CDR3 DNA sequence: TGCGGTGCCAGCCTGAGGCGGGCGGTAAGAGAGACCCAGTACTTC. Translated, it gives CGASLRRAVRETQYF.

The chain carries TRBV6-6 and TRBJ2-5; TRBD1 matches 10 bases. The CDR3 consists of 16 residues. Germline assignment: CDR1 MNHNY and CDR2 SVGAGI (reference sequence). With V trimmed by 4 bases and J by 7 bases, 12 bases remained unmatched. For the CDR3, the DNA is TGTGCCAGCAGTTCCACCGGGACAGGGGTCTTCGGGACCCAGTACTTC. This translates into CASSSTGTGVFGTQYF.

This clonotype was counted a few times. This chain joins TRBV18 and TRBJ2-3; 9 bases line up with TRBD1. V shed 3 bases and J 2 bases; nucleotides not matched to a gene: 12. Per the germline V gene, CDR1 is KGHSH and CDR2 is LQKENI. The CDR3 extends over 18 amino acids. Here the CDR3 DNA reads TGTGCCAGCTCACCTCCGCTAATGGACAGGGGCCCCACAGATACGCAGTATTTT. Amino acid sequence: CASSPPLMDRGPTDTQYF. Based on the CDR3 plus reference TRBV18 and TRBJ2-3, the full variable domain is NAGVMQNPRHLVRRRGQEARLRCSPMKGHSHVYWYRQLPEEGLKFMVYLQKENIIDESGMPKERFSAEFPKEGPSILRIQQVVRGDSAAYFCASSPPLMDRGPTDTQYFGPGTRLTVL.

The chain has TRBV3-1 and TRBJ1-5, with TRBD1 matching 9 bases. V was clipped by 1 base and J by 4 bases; unmatched bases: 5. CDR1 LGHDT and CDR2 YNNKEL come from the germline V gene (reference sequence). This CDR3 spans 16 amino acids. The CDR3, as DNA: TGTGCCAGCAGCCAAGGGGGACAGGGAGCTAATCAGCCCCAGCATTTT. It encodes CASSQGGQGANQPQHF.

This chain uses TRBV20-1 with TRBJ2-7; D is possibly TRBD2 (6 bases). The V end lost 5 bases, the J end lost 0 bases, and 14 bases lay between the germline ends. The CDR3 spans 14 residues. Per the germline V gene, CDR1 is DFQATT and CDR2 is SNEGSKA (reference sequence). Here the CDR3 reads CSAGASVSSYEQYF. The CDR3 DNA follows: TGCAGTGCTGGGGCTAGCGTAAGCTCCTACGAGCAGTACTTC.

The chain recombines TRBV6-2 or TRBV6-3 with TRBJ2-2; 11 positions agree with TRBD2. V gave up 4 bases and J gave up 7 bases; unmatched junction bases: 5. Germline assignment: CDR1 MNHEY and CDR2 SVGEGT. CDR3 length: 15 amino acids. CDR3 protein: CASSSTSGARGELFF. As DNA, the CDR3 is TGTGCCAGCAGTTCGACTAGCGGGGCCCGCGGGGAGCTGTTTTTT.

This clonotype came up many times. V is TRBV27 and J is TRBJ1-5, with no clear D. Per the germline V gene, CDR1 is MNHEY and CDR2 is SMNVEV (reference sequence). The CDR3 sequence is 13 residues long. Deletions cut 1 base from V and 4 bases from J, with 5 bases between. The chain's CDR3 is CASSLYRNQPQHF. In nucleotides, the CDR3 is TGTGCCAGCAGTTTATATAGGAATCAGCCCCAGCATTTT.

The V call is TRBV5-1, the J call TRBJ2-7; 12 bases fit TRBD2. CDR1 is SGHRS, CDR2 YFSETQ, per germline. The CDR3 has 16 residues. With 5 bases clipped from V and 0 bases from J, the junction kept 6 bases outside the gene matches. CDR3 nucleotides: TGCGCCAGCAGAGGACTAGCGGGACGAGGCTCCTACGAGCAGTACTTC. This encodes CASRGLAGRGSYEQYF.

This clonotype was seen only a few times. The chain uses TRBV20-1 and TRBJ1-1; 10 bases line up with TRBD1. This CDR3 has 13 amino acids. With 7 bases clipped from V and 4 bases from J, the junction kept 6 bases outside the gene matches. CDR1 and CDR2 (germline): DFQATT, SNEGSKA (reference sequence). The CDR3: CSVRDRGTTEAFF. CDR3 nucleotide sequence: TGCAGTGTTAGGGACAGGGGAACCACTGAAGCTTTCTTT.